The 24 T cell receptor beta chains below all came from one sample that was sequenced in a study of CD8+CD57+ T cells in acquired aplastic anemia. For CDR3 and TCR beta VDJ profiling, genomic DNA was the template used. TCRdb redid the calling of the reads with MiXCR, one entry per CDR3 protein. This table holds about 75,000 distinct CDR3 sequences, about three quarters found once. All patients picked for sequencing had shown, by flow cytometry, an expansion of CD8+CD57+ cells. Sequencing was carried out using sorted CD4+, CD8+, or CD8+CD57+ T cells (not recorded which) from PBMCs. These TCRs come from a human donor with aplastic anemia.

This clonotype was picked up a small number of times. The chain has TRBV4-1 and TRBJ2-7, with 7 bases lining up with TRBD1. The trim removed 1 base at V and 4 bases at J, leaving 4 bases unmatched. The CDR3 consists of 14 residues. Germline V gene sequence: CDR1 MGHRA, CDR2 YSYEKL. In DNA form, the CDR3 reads TGCGCCAGCAGCCAAGGGACAGGCCTGTACGAGCAGTACTTC. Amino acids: CASSQGTGLYEQYF.

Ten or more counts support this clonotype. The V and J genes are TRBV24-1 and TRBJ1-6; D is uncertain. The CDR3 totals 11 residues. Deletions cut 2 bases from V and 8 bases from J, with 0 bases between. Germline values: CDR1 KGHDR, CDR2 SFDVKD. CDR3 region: CATSDYSPLHF. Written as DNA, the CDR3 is TGTGCCACCAGTGATTATTCACCCCTCCACTTT.

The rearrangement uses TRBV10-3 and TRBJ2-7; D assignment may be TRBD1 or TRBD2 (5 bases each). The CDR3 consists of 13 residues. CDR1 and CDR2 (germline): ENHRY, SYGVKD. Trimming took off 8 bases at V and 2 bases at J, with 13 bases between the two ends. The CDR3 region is CAIPGPIPYEQYF. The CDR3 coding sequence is TGTGCCATCCCGGGACCGATTCCCTACGAGCAGTACTTC.

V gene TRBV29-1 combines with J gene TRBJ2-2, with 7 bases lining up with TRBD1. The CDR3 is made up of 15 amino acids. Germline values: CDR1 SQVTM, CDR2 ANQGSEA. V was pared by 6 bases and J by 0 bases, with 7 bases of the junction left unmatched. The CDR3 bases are TGCAGCGTGACTGGACAGGCATCGAACACCGGGGAGCTGTTTTTT. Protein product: CSVTGQASNTGELFF.

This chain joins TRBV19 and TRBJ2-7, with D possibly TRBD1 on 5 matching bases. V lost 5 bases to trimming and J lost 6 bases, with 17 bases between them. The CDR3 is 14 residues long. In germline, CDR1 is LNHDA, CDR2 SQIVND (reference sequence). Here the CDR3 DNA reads TGTGCCAGTAGTCCTAGGCCAGGGATCTCCGAGCAGTACTTC. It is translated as CASSPRPGISEQYF.

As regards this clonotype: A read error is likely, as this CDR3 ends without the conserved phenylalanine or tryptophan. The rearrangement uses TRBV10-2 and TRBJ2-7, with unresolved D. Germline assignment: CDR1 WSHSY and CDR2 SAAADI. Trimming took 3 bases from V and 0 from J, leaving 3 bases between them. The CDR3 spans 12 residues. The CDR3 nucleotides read TGCGCCAGCAGTGATGGCTCCTACGAGCAGTACTCC. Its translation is CASSDGSYEQYS.

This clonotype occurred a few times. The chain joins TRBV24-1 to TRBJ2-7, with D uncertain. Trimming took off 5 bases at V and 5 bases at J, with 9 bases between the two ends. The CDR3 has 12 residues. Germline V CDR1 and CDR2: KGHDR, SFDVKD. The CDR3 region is CATSAGWDEQYF. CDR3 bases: TGTGCCACCAGTGCGGGTTGGGACGAGCAGTACTTC.

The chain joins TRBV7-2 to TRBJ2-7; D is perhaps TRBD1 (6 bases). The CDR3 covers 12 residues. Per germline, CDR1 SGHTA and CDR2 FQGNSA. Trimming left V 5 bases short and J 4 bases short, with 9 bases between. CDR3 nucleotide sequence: TGTGCCAGCAGCACGACAGGTTACGAGCAGTACTTC. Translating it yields CASSTTGYEQYF.

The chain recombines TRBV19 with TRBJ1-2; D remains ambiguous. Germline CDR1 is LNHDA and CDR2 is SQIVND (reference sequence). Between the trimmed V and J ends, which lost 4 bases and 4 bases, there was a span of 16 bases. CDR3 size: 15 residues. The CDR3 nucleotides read TGTGCCAGTAGTAGGGCCACGGGGTTGGGCTATGGCTACACCTTC. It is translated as CASSRATGLGYGYTF.

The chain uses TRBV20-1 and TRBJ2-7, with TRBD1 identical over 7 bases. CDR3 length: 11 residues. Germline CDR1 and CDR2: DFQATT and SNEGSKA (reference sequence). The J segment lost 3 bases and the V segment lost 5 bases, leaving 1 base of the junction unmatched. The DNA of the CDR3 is TGCAGTGCTGACAGGGACTACGAGCAGTACTTC. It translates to CSADRDYEQYF.

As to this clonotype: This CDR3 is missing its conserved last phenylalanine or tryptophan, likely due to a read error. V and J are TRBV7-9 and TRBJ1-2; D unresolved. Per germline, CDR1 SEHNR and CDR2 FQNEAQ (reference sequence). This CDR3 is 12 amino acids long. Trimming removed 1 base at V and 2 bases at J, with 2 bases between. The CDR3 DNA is TGTGCCAGCAGCTTAGGGAACTATGGCTACACCCTC. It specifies CASSLGNYGYTL.

For the CDR3, the DNA is TGTGCCAGCAGCATACAGGTGACAGATACGCAGTATTTT. Translation: CASSIQVTDTQYF. The chain carries TRBV7-8 and TRBJ2-3; maybe TRBD1 (5 bases). Trimming took off 5 bases at V and 3 bases at J, with 9 bases between the two ends. The CDR3 has 13 amino acids. From germline, CDR1 is SGHVS and CDR2 FQNEAQ.

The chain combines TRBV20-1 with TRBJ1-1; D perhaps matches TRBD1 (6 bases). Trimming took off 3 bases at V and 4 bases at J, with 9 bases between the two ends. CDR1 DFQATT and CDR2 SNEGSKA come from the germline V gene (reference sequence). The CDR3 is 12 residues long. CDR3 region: CSASRQATEAFF. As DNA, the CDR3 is TGCAGTGCTAGTCGACAGGCCACTGAAGCTTTCTTT.

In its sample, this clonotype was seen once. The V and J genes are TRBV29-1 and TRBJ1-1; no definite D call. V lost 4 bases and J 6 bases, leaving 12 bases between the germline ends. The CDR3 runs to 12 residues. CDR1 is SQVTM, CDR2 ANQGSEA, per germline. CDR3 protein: CSVVRGIAEAFF. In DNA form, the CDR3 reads TGCAGCGTTGTTCGCGGGATCGCTGAAGCTTTCTTT.

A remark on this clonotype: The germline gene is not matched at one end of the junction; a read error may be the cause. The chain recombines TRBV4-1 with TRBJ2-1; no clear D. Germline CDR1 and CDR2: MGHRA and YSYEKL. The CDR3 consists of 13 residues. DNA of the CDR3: TGTGCCAGCAGAGGTGAGTTCTACAATGAGCAGTTCTTC. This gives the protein CASRGEFYNEQFF.

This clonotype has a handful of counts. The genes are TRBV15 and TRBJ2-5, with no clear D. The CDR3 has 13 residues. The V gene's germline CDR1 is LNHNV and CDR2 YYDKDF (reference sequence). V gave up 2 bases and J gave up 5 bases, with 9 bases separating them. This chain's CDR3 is CATSRRGFETQYF. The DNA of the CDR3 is TGTGCCACCAGCAGACGAGGATTTGAGACCCAGTACTTC. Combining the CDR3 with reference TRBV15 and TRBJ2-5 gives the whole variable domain DAMVIQNPRYQVTQFGKPVTLSCSQTLNHNVMYWYQQKSSQAPKLLFHYYDKDFNNEADTPDNFQSRRPNTSFCFLDIRSPGLGDTAMYLCATSRRGFETQYFGPGTRLLVL.

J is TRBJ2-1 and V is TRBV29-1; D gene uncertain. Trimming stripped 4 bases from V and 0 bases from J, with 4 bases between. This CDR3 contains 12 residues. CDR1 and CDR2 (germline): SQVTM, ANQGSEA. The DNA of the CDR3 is TGCAGCGTTGGAAACTCCTACAATGAGCAGTTCTTC. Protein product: CSVGNSYNEQFF.

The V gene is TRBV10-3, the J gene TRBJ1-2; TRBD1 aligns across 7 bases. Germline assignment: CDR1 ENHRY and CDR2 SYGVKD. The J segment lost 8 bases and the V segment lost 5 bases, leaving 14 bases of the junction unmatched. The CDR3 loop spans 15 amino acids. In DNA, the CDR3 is TGTGCCATCAGTCCGCAAACCGGGACAGCCTTAGGCTACACCTTC. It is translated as CAISPQTGTALGYTF.

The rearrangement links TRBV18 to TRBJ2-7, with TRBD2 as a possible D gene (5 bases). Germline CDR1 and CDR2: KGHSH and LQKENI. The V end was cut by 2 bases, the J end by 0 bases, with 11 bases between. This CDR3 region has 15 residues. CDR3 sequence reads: CASSPGSTSSYEQYF. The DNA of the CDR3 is TGTGCCAGCTCACCAGGGAGCACGAGCTCCTACGAGCAGTACTTC.

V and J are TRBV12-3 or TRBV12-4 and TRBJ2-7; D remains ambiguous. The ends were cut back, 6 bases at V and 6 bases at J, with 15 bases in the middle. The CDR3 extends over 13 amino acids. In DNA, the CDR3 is TGTGCCAGCAGCGGTCCTGCCCCCGTCGAGCAGTACTTC. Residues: CASSGPAPVEQYF.

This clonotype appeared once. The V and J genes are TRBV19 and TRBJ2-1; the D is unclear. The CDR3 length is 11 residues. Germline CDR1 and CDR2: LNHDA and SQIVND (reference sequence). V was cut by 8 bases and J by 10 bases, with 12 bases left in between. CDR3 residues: CASDDTNEQFF. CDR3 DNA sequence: TGTGCCAGTGATGACACGAACGAGCAGTTCTTC.

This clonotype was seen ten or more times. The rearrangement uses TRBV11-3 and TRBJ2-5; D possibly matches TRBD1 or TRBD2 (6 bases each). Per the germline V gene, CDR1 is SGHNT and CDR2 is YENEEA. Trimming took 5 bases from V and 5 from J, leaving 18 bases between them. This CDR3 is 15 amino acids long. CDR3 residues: CASSGRDSQGETQYF. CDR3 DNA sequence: TGTGCCAGCAGCGGTCGGGACTCCCAGGGGGAGACCCAGTACTTC.

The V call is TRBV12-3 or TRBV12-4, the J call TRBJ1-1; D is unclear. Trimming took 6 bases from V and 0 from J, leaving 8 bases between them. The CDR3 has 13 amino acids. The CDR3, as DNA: TGTGCCAGCAGGAAAGGTGTGAACACTGAAGCTTTCTTT. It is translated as CASRKGVNTEAFF.

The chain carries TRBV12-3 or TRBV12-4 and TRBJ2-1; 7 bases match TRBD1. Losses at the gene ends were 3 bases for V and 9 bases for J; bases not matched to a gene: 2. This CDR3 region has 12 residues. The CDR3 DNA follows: TGTGCCAGCAGTTTCAGGGGGACTGAGCAGTTCTTC. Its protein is CASSFRGTEQFF.